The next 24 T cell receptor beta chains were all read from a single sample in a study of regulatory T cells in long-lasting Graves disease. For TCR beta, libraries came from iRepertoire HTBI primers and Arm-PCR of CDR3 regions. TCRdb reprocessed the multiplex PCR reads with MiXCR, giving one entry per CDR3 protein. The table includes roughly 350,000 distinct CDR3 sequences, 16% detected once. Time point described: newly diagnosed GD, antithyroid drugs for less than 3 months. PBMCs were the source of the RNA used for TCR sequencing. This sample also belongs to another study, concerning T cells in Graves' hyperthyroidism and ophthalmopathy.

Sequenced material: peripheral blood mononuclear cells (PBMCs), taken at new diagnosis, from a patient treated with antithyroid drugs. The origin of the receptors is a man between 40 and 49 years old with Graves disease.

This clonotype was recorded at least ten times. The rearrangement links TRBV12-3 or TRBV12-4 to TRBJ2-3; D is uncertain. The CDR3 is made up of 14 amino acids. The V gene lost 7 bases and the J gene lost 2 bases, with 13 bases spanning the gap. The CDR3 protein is CASTGRQVTDTQYF. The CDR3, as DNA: TGTGCCAGCACGGGCCGGCAGGTCACAGATACGCAGTATTTT.

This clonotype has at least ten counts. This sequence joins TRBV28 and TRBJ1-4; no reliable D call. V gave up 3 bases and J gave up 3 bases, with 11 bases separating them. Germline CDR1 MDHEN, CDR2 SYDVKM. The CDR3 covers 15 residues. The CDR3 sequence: CASSLPERANEKLFF. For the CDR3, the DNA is TGTGCCAGCAGTTTGCCCGAGAGGGCTAATGAAAAACTGTTTTTT.

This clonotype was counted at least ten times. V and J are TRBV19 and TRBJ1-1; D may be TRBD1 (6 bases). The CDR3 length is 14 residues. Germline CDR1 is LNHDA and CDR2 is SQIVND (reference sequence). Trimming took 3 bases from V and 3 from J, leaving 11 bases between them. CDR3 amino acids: CASSITGQDTEAFF. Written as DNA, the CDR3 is TGTGCCAGTAGTATTACGGGACAAGACACTGAAGCTTTCTTT.

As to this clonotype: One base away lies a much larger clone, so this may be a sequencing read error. As DNA, the CDR3 is TGTGCCAGCAGCTGGCTTGGGAGAGAGACCCAGTTCTTC. As protein: CASSWLGRETQFF. The gene calls are TRBV5-5 and TRBJ2-1, with D possibly being TRBD2 (5 bases). The CDR3 loop spans 13 amino acids. V was clipped by 3 bases and J by 13 bases, with 17 bases between them. Germline CDR1 reads SGHKS; CDR2 reads YYEKEE (reference sequence).

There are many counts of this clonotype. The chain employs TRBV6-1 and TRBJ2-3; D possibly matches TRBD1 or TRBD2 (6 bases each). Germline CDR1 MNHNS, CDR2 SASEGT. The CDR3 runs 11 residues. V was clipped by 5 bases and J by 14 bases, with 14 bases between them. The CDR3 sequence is CASSLRGPSYF. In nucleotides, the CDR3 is TGTGCCAGCAGTCTCCGGGGGCCGTCGTATTTT.

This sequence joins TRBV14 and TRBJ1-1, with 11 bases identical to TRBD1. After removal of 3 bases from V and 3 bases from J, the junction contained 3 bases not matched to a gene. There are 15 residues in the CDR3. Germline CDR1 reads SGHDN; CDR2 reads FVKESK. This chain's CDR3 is CASSQDRGLYTEAFF. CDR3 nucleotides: TGTGCCAGCAGCCAGGACAGGGGGCTGTACACTGAAGCTTTCTTT.

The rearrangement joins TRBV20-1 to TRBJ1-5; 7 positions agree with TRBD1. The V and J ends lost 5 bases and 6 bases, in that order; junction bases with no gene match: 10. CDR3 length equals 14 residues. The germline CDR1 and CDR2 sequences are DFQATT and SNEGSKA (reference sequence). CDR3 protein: CSAETPRGTQPQHF. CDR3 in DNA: TGCAGTGCTGAAACGCCCAGGGGGACTCAGCCCCAGCATTTT.

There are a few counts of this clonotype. CDR3 nucleotide sequence: TGTGCCAGCGGGCAGGGGGGGTACACCGGGGAGCTGTTTTTT. Its translation is CASGQGGYTGELFF. The genes are TRBV6-2 or TRBV6-3 and TRBJ2-2, with D perhaps being TRBD1 or TRBD2 (7 bases each). Trimming took 8 bases from V and 3 from J, leaving 13 bases between them. CDR3 length: 14 residues. Germline V CDR1 and CDR2: MNHEY, SVGEGT.

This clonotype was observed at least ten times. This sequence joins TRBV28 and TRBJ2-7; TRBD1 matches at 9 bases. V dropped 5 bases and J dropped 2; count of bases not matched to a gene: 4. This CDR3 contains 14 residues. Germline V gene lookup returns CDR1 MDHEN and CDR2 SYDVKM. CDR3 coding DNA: TGTGCCAGCAGTACGGACAGGGGCACCTACGAGCAGTACTTC. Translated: CASSTDRGTYEQYF.

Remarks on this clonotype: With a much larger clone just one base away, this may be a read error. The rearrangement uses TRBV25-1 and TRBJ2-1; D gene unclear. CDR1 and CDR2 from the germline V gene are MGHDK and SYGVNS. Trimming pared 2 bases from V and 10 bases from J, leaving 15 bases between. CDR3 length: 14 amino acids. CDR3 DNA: TGTGCCAGCAGTGAAATCGGGCATAAATACGAGCAGTTCTTC. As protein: CASSEIGHKYEQFF.

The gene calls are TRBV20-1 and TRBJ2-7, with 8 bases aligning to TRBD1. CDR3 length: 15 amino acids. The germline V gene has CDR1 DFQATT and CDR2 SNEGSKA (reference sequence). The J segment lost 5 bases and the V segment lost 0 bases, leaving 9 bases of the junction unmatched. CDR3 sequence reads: CSARDLGQGAHEQYF. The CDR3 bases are TGCAGTGCTAGAGACCTCGGGCAGGGGGCCCACGAGCAGTACTTC.

CDR3 sequence (DNA): TGTGCCAGCAGTTTAGAGTCCTACGAGCAGTACTTC. It yields the protein CASSLESYEQYF. The rearrangement joins TRBV28 to TRBJ2-7; D is undetermined. V shed 2 bases and J shed 1 base, with 3 bases lying between them. Germline V CDR1 and CDR2: MDHEN, SYDVKM. The CDR3 spans 12 residues.

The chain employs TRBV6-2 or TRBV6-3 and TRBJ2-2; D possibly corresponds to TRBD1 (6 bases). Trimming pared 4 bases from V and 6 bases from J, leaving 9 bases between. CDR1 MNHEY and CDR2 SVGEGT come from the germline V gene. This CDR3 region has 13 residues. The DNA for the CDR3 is TGTGCCAGCAGTTTTTACAGGGCCGGGGAGCTGTTTTTT. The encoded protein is CASSFYRAGELFF.

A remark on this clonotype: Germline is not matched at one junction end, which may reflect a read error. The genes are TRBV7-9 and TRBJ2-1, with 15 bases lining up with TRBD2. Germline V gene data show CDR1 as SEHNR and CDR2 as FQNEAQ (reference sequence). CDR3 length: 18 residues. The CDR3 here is CASSFASGLAGGNNEQFF. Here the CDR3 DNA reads TGCGCCAGCAGCTTCGCCTCAGGACTAGCGGGGGGGAACAATGAGCAGTTCTTC.

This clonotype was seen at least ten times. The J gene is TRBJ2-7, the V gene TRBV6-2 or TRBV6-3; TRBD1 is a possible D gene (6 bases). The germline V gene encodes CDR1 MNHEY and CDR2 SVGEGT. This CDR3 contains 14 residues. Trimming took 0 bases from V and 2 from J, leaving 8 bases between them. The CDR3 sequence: CASSYSAGAYEQYF. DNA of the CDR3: TGTGCCAGCAGTTACTCGGCAGGGGCCTACGAGCAGTACTTC.

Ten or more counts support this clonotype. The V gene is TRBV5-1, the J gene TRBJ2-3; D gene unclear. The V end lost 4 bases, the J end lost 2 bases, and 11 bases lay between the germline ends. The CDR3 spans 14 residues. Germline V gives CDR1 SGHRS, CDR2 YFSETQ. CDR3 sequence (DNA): TGCGCCAGCAGCCGTTTCGTCCACACAGATACGCAGTATTTT. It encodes CASSRFVHTDTQYF.

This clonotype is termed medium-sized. CDR3 coding DNA: TGTGCCAGCAGTTCCGCGCAGACTTATAGCAATCAGCCCCAGCATTTT. It translates to CASSSAQTYSNQPQHF. The chain combines TRBV6-2 or TRBV6-3 with TRBJ1-5, with D unclear. The V and J ends lost 4 bases and 0 bases respectively, with 13 bases between them. Germline CDR1 MNHEY, CDR2 SVGEGT. CDR3 length: 16 amino acids.

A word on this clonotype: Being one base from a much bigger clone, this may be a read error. CDR3 sequence: CASSWQADGQYF. The CDR3 coding sequence is TGTGCCAGCAGCTGGCAGGCGGACGGGCAGTACTTC. The chain links TRBV7-2 to TRBJ2-7; unclear D gene. CDR3 length: 12 amino acids. Germline CDR1 reads SGHTA; CDR2 reads FQGNSA. Trimming took off 4 bases at V and 9 bases at J, with 13 bases between the two ends.

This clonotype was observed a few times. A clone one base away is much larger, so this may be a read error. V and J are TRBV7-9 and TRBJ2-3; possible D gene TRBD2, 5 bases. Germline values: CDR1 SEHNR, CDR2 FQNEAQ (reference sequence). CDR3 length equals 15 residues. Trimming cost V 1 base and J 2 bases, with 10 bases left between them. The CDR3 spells CASSLGNGNTDTQYF. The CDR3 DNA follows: TGTGCCAGCAGCTTAGGGAACGGGAACACAGATACGCAGTATTTT. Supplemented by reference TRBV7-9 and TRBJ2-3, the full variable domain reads DTGVSQNPRHKITKRGQNVTFRCDPISEHNRLYWYRQTLGQGPEFLTYFQNEAQLEKSRLLSDRFSAERPKGSFSTLEIQRTEQGDSAMYLCASSLGNGNTDTQYFGPGTRLTVL.

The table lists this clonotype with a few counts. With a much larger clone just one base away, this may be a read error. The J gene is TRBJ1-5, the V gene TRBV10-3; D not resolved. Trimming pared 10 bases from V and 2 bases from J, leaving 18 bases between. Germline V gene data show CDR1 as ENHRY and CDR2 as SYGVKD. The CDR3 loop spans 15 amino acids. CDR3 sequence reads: CATSLGLEGNQPQHF. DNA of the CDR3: TGTGCCACCTCTTTAGGGTTGGAGGGCAATCAGCCCCAGCATTTT.

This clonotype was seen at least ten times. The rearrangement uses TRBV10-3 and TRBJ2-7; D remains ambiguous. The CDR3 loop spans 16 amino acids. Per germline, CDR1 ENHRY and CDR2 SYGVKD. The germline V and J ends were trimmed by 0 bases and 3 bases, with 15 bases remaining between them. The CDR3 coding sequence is TGTGCCATCAGTGAGTCCCCCAAGGCTCGCCTCTACGAGCAGTACTTC. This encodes CAISESPKARLYEQYF.

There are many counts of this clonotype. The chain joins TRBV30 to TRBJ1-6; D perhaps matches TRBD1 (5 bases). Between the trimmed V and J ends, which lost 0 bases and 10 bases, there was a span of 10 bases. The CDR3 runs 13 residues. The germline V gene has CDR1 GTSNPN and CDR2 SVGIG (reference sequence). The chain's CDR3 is CAWSVGDSSPLHF. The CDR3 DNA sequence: TGTGCCTGGAGTGTAGGGGATTCCTCACCCCTCCACTTT.

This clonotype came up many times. The CDR3 DNA is TGCAGCGTCCAGGGGGCGCGGAACGAGCAGTACTTC. This sequence encodes CSVQGARNEQYF. V gene TRBV29-1 combines with J gene TRBJ2-7, with 8 positions matching TRBD1. Trimming cost V 6 bases and J 5 bases; bases outside gene matches: 6. The CDR3 has 12 amino acids. From germline, CDR1 is SQVTM and CDR2 ANQGSEA.

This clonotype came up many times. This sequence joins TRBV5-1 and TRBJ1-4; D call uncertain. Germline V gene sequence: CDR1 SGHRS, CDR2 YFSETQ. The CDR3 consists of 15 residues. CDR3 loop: CTKEEREGANEKLFF. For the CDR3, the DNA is TGCACAAAGGAAGAAAGGGAGGGAGCTAATGAAAAACTGTTTTTT. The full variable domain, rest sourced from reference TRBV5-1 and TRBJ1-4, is KAGVTQTPRYLIKTRGQQVTLSCSPISGHRSVSWYQQTPGQGLQFLFEYFSETQRNKGNFPGRFSGRQFSNSRSEMNVSTLELGDSALYLCTKEEREGANEKLFFGSGTQLSVL.